The 13 T cell receptor beta chains in this list originate from one sample, sequenced in a study of cytomegalovirus exposure and HLA in healthy donors. Researchers ran the PCR with 60 Vbeta and 13 Jbeta primers. Libraries were prepared by immunoSEQ multiplex PCR; TCRdb keeps only in-frame clonotypes and omits some of them. The sample has 37,000 or so clones; roughly 76% are singletons. The sample consisted of PBMCs. These receptors originate from a woman aged 40 to 55 in good health and CMV-seronegative.

This chain links TRBV5-1 with TRBJ2-1, with TRBD2 as a possible D gene (6 bases). CDR1 and CDR2 (germline): SGHRS, YFSETQ. V shed 3 bases and J shed 1 base, with 11 bases lying between them. This CDR3 has 15 residues. CDR3 nucleotides: TGCGCCAGCAGCTCCGAGGGAGGATCCTACAATGAGCAGTTCTTC. Protein product: CASSSEGGSYNEQFF.

Here the CDR3 reads CASSSMTGSEAFF. DNA for the CDR3: TGTGCCAGCAGCTCCATGACAGGGTCTGAAGCTTTCTTT. The chain is built from TRBV7-2 and TRBJ1-1; the match to TRBD1 covers 7 bases. The CDR3 has 13 amino acids. V shed 4 bases and J 6 bases; nucleotides not matched to a gene: 5. CDR1 SGHTA and CDR2 FQGNSA come from the germline V gene.

This chain links TRBV28 with TRBJ1-6; D is possibly TRBD1 (6 bases). Looked up from germline, CDR1 is MDHEN and CDR2 is SYDVKM. The CDR3 has 16 residues. Trimming stripped 6 bases from V and 7 bases from J, with 19 bases between. The CDR3 DNA follows: TGTGCCAGCAGACAGGGCAGTATTGCTAAAAATTCACCCCTCCACTTT. It specifies CASRQGSIAKNSPLHF.

A single count supports this clone. The chain is built from TRBV2 and TRBJ2-5; 11 nucleotides agree with TRBD2. The CDR3 runs 15 residues. Unmatched junction bases numbered 8, after V lost 6 bases and J lost 5 bases. CDR1 and CDR2 from the germline V gene are SNHLY and FYNNEI. The chain's CDR3 is CASRLAGALGETQYF. The CDR3 region has the DNA TGTGCCAGCAGACTAGCGGGGGCACTCGGGGAGACCCAGTACTTC.

The chain combines TRBV28 with TRBJ1-2, with 8 bases that match TRBD1. The CDR3 totals 14 residues. Trimming took 4 bases from V and 10 from J; bases not matched to a gene: 11. Germline CDR1 and CDR2: MDHEN and SYDVKM. CDR3 in amino acids: CASSSSGTGVAYTF. The CDR3 region has the DNA TGTGCCAGCAGTTCCTCCGGGACAGGTGTAGCCTACACCTTC.

The rearrangement joins TRBV2 to TRBJ1-6; 9 bases align to TRBD1. Germline CDR1 reads SNHLY; CDR2 reads FYNNEI. The CDR3 contains 15 residues. V lost 6 bases to trimming and J lost 5 bases; unmatched junction nucleotides: 5. The CDR3 DNA reads TGTGCCAGCAGACAGGGGGCGATGAATAATTCACCCCTCCACTTT. Its translation: CASRQGAMNNSPLHF. The variable domain in full, completed from reference TRBV2 and TRBJ1-6, reads EPEVTQTPSHQVTQMGQEVILRCVPISNHLYFYWYRQILGQKVEFLVSFYNNEISEKSEIFDDQFSVERPDGSNFTLKIRSTKLEDSAMYFCASRQGAMNNSPLHFGNGTRLTVT.

This chain links TRBV5-6 with TRBJ2-3, with 8 nucleotides matching TRBD1. The CDR3 covers 18 residues. CDR1 is SGHDT, CDR2 YYEEEE, per germline. V lost 3 bases, J lost 1 base, and 13 bases stayed unmatched. The CDR3 sequence: CASSCWDRPCEGTDTQYF. The CDR3 DNA reads TGTGCCAGCAGCTGTTGGGACAGGCCTTGCGAAGGCACAGATACGCAGTATTTT.

In this sample, this clone turned up a few times. CDR3 sequence reads: CASSQTQDRLANYGYTF. CDR3 sequence (DNA): TGTGCCAGCAGCCAGACCCAGGACAGGCTGGCTAACTATGGCTACACCTTC. The chain couples TRBV4-2 to TRBJ1-2, with TRBD1 identical over 7 bases. With 3 bases clipped from V and 0 bases from J, the junction kept 10 bases outside the gene matches. Per the germline V gene, CDR1 is LGHNA and CDR2 is YNFKEQ. This CDR3 comprises 17 residues.

This clone came up once. The chain employs TRBV2 and TRBJ2-1; 16 nucleotides agree with TRBD2. Germline V lookup: CDR1 SNHLY, CDR2 FYNNEI. The ends lost 5 bases at V and 8 bases at J; junction bases unmatched: 18. This CDR3 has 20 residues. The CDR3 reads CASSMDTDGTSGGALDEQFF. The CDR3 DNA sequence: TGTGCCAGCAGTATGGATACTGACGGGACTAGCGGGGGGGCCTTGGATGAGCAGTTCTTC.

In DNA, the CDR3 is TGTGCCAGCAGATTCCCCGGGACAGCCTATGGCTACACCTTC. It specifies CASRFPGTAYGYTF. V usage is TRBV6-5 and J usage is TRBJ1-2; 7 positions agree with TRBD1. In germline, CDR1 is MNHEY, CDR2 SVGAGI. The ends lost 6 bases at V and 4 bases at J; junction bases unmatched: 8. The CDR3 spans 14 residues.

The chain joins TRBV25-1 to TRBJ1-5, with 7 bases that match TRBD1. CDR1 is MGHDK, CDR2 SYGVNS, per germline. J was trimmed by 4 bases and V by 1 base; bases with no gene match: 4. This CDR3 is 15 amino acids long. The CDR3 region has the DNA TGTGCCAGCAGTGAATCTGGGGACAGTAATCAGCCCCAGCATTTT. This codes for CASSESGDSNQPQHF.

The table lists this clone with a few counts. For the CDR3, the DNA is TGTGCCAGTAGCCCGGACAGGGGGCCTGAACAGCCCCAGCATTTT. It encodes CASSPDRGPEQPQHF. V usage is TRBV19 and J usage is TRBJ1-5, with 11 bases identical to TRBD1. This CDR3 comprises 15 residues. Germline V gene lookup returns CDR1 LNHDA and CDR2 SQIVND (reference sequence). The V segment lost 6 bases and the J segment 7 bases; nucleotides outside the gene matches: 8.

CDR3 sequence reads: CASSYSKGAAYEQYF. The CDR3 nucleotides are TGTGCCAGCAGTTACTCGAAGGGGGCGGCCTACGAGCAGTACTTC. The chain recombines TRBV6-5 with TRBJ2-7, with 7 bases that match TRBD1. Germline trimming cut 0 bases from V and 2 bases from J; bases unmatched to any gene: 4. Looked up from germline, CDR1 is MNHEY and CDR2 is SVGAGI. The CDR3 extends over 15 amino acids.